This T cell receptor (beta chain) was identified during a study of CD8 T cells in ankylosing spondylitis. General study points: Matched synovial fluid from ankylosing spondylitis patients was reported to be enriched for disease-linked clones. A motif of 7 or 8 highly homologous TCR beta variants was seen as apparently characteristic of ankylosing spondylitis blood.

The CDR3 totals 17 residues. Trimming took 8 bases from V and 1 from J; bases not matched to a gene: 16. In germline, CDR1 is SGHTS, CDR2 YDEGEE. This clonotype was observed at least ten times. Its cognate antigen is unknown. Quantitative 5'-RACE with molecular barcodes generated TCR beta libraries. TCRdb passed the 5' RACE reads through MiXCR, listing each CDR3 protein once. This table holds 200,000 to 300,000 distinct CDR3 sequences, 8% to 11% found once. The rearrangement uses TRBV5-8 and TRBJ2-3; 7 nucleotides align to TRBD2. The sequencing input was blood, either unsorted or a sorted T cell fraction (not recorded which). This TCR derives from a male donor with ankylosing spondylitis or in good health (not recorded which). The CDR3 sequence: CASSKGRLAARTDTQYF. CDR3 nucleotides: TGTGCCAGTAGCAAAGGAAGGCTAGCGGCCCGCACAGATACGCAGTATTTT.